One sample yielded the 14 T cell receptor beta chains listed below, sequenced in a study of response to subunit inactivated influenza vaccine. TCRdb fed the RT-PCR reads into MiXCR, producing one record per CDR3 protein. The table includes 700,000 to 800,000 distinct CDR3 sequences, around a sixth detected once. The specimen was PBMCs from blood, collected around 5 days after vaccination. These receptors were obtained from a man aged 45 to 65 who received an inactivated influenza vaccine.

The gene calls are TRBV6-5 and TRBJ2-5, with D perhaps TRBD1 (6 bases). Germline V lookup: CDR1 MNHEY, CDR2 SVGAGI. V lost 0 bases to trimming and J lost 7 bases, with 12 bases between them. The CDR3 length is 14 residues. DNA of the CDR3: TGTGCCAGCAGTTACTCGTCAGGGGCCGGGACCCAGTACTTC. Its protein is CASSYSSGAGTQYF.

The sample holds a few counts of this clonotype. The chain joins TRBV7-2 to TRBJ2-1, with TRBD1 identical over 8 bases. The CDR3 has 14 residues. J was trimmed by 8 bases and V by 3 bases; bases with no gene match: 6. Germline-derived CDR1 and CDR2 are SGHTA and FQGNSA. The CDR3 spells CASSFSGGVYEQFF. The CDR3 DNA reads TGTGCCAGCAGCTTCTCAGGGGGCGTGTATGAGCAGTTCTTC.

V and J are TRBV28 and TRBJ2-7; D tentatively fits TRBD1 or TRBD2 (6 bases each). V lost 10 bases and J lost 5, with 30 bases in between. CDR3 length: 17 amino acids. In germline, CDR1 is MDHEN, CDR2 SYDVKM. The DNA of the CDR3 is TGTGCCACCGCCCCCGCGGGACAACCCCGGGGCAGGAACGAGCAGTACTTC. This gives the protein CATAPAGQPRGRNEQYF.

The rearrangement joins TRBV6-4 to TRBJ2-1, with TRBD2 identical over 8 bases. CDR3 size: 17 residues. The germline V gene encodes CDR1 MRHNA and CDR2 SNTAGT. V gave up 4 bases and J gave up 4 bases; unmatched junction bases: 12. The CDR3 spells CASSVSSGGSGYNEQFF. The CDR3 bases are TGTGCCAGCAGTGTATCGAGCGGGGGCTCGGGTTACAATGAGCAGTTCTTC.

The chain employs TRBV7-7 and TRBJ2-1, with 9 nucleotides matching TRBD1. The CDR3 runs to 15 residues. V dropped 1 base and J dropped 8; count of bases not matched to a gene: 6. Germline loops: CDR1 SSHAT, CDR2 FNYEAQ (reference sequence). The CDR3, as DNA: TGTGCCAGCAGCTTAGGAGGGACAGGGAGCGATGAGCAGTTCTTC. Residues: CASSLGGTGSDEQFF.

The rearrangement uses TRBV5-8 and TRBJ2-2; D is undetermined. CDR3 size: 15 residues. V lost 4 bases, J lost 1 base, and 11 bases lay in between. Germline V gene lookup returns CDR1 SGHTS and CDR2 YDEGEE. CDR3 loop: CASSPIMKNTGELFF. DNA for the CDR3: TGTGCCAGCAGCCCTATCATGAAGAACACCGGGGAGCTGTTTTTT. The full variable domain, completed using reference TRBV5-8 and TRBJ2-2, is EAGVTQSPTHLIKTRGQQATLRCSPISGHTSVYWYQQALGLGLQFLLWYDEGEERNRGNFPPRFSGRQFPNYSSELNVNALELEDSALYLCASSPIMKNTGELFFGEGSRLTVL.

The J gene is TRBJ2-7, the V gene TRBV6-1, with D perhaps TRBD1 (7 bases). Between the trimmed V and J ends, which lost 2 bases and 0 bases, there was a span of 11 bases. The CDR3 extends over 15 amino acids. Germline CDR1 reads MNHNS; CDR2 reads SASEGT. The CDR3 spells CASSERRGPSYEQYF. CDR3 bases: TGTGCCAGCAGTGAACGGAGGGGGCCCTCCTACGAGCAGTACTTC.

The V call is TRBV20-1, the J call TRBJ2-5; D tentatively reads TRBD1 or TRBD2 (5 bases each). V lost 0 bases and J 7 bases, leaving 18 bases between the germline ends. Per the germline V gene, CDR1 is DFQATT and CDR2 is SNEGSKA (reference sequence). There are 15 residues in the CDR3. CDR3 coding DNA: TGCAGTGCTAGAGATGGGCGAGGGGCGGAAGGGACCCAGTACTTC. The encoded protein is CSARDGRGAEGTQYF.

This clonotype was seen at least ten times. The J gene is TRBJ1-6, the V gene TRBV12-3 or TRBV12-4; no definite D call. V gave up 2 bases and J gave up 7 bases, with 6 bases separating them. The CDR3 is 13 residues long. The CDR3 DNA sequence: TGTGCCAGCAGTTTAACTGTCAATTCACCCCTCCACTTT. It translates to CASSLTVNSPLHF.

This clonotype came up many times. This rearrangement joins TRBV7-2 to TRBJ2-1; 11 positions agree with TRBD2. The length of the CDR3 is 15 residues. J lost 6 bases, V lost 6 bases, and 7 bases had no gene match. The germline V gene encodes CDR1 SGHTA and CDR2 FQGNSA. DNA for the CDR3: TGTGCCAGCAGGACCCTAGCGGGGGGCAGCAATGAGCAGTTCTTC. It translates to CASRTLAGGSNEQFF. Full variable domain (outside the CDR3, taken from reference TRBV7-2 and TRBJ2-1): GAGVSQSPSNKVTEKGKDVELRCDPISGHTALYWYRQSLGQGLEFLIYFQGNSAPDKSGLPSDRFSAERTGGSVSTLTIQRTQQEDSAVYLCASRTLAGGSNEQFFGPGTRLTVL.

The J gene is TRBJ2-4, the V gene TRBV7-9; D remains unclear. V gave up 8 bases and J gave up 1 base, with 9 bases separating them. Germline loops: CDR1 SEHNR, CDR2 FQNEAQ (reference sequence). This CDR3 is 13 amino acids long. This CDR3 is CASSPAAKNIQYF. The CDR3 coding sequence is TGTGCCAGCTCACCGGCGGCCAAAAACATTCAGTACTTC.

The table lists this clonotype with a count of one. V usage is TRBV4-3 and J usage is TRBJ2-3, with 12 bases lining up with TRBD2. CDR1 is LGHNA and CDR2 is YSLEER in the germline V gene. This CDR3 spans 16 amino acids. V gave up 0 bases and J gave up 5 bases; unmatched junction bases: 3. CDR3 nucleotide sequence: TGCGCCAGCAGCCAAGATTTGGGACTAGCGGGAGATACGCAGTATTTT. The encoded protein is CASSQDLGLAGDTQYF.

Only a few counts were recorded for this clonotype. The chain uses TRBV10-1 and TRBJ2-3; weak D call: TRBD2 (6 bases). Trimming removed 6 bases from V and 2 bases from J, with 15 bases in between. Germline CDR1 is WNHNN and CDR2 is SYGVQD (reference sequence). The CDR3 totals 15 residues. The CDR3 nucleotides read TGCGCCAGCAGCCGAGGTCGGGGGTACACAGATACGCAGTATTTT. Protein: CASSRGRGYTDTQYF.

This chain connects TRBV12-3 or TRBV12-4 to TRBJ1-6; D ambiguous. Trimming left V 3 bases short and J 9 bases short, with 12 bases between. There are 14 residues in the CDR3. The CDR3, as DNA: TGTGCCAGCAGTTTTGGGGTAGAGAGTTCACCCCTCCACTTT. It specifies CASSFGVESSPLHF.